This passage covers 4 T cell receptor beta chains from one sample sequenced in a study of glioma-infiltrating T cells after dendritic cell vaccination. Profiling relied on immunoSEQ multiplex PCR, and the TCRdb table lists in-frame clones only, not all of them. The sample lists about 67,000 clones; 81% were seen once. The sequencing used blood, collected before dendritic cell vaccination. These receptors came from a human donor with glioblastoma.

The chain employs TRBV5-8 and TRBJ1-1; TRBD1 might be the D (5 bases). CDR1 and CDR2 (germline): SGHTS, YDEGEE. This CDR3 is 17 amino acids long. V was pared by 0 bases and J by 0 bases, with 15 bases between. The CDR3 sequence: CASSLDGVGRVNTEAFF. CDR3 sequence (DNA): TGTGCCAGCAGCTTGGACGGCGTGGGCAGGGTGAACACTGAAGCTTTCTTT.

V gene TRBV4-1 combines with J gene TRBJ2-4; 7 nucleotides line up with TRBD2. CDR1 and CDR2 from the germline V gene are MGHRA and YSYEKL. The V segment lost 0 bases and the J segment 6 bases; nucleotides outside the gene matches: 5. This CDR3 is 15 amino acids long. CDR3 protein: CASSQEGGVGNIQYF. DNA of the CDR3: TGCGCCAGCAGCCAAGAGGGAGGGGTGGGAAACATTCAGTACTTC.

This sequence joins TRBV11-1 and TRBJ1-1; 8 bases fit TRBD1. J lost 3 bases, V lost 8 bases, and 8 bases had no gene match. From germline, CDR1 is SGHAT and CDR2 FQDESV (reference sequence). The CDR3 extends over 14 amino acids. In DNA, the CDR3 is TGTGCCAGCGGTGGGTACAGGGGGGACACTGAAGCTTTCTTT. Translating gives CASGGYRGDTEAFF.

This clone was detected a few times. The chain links TRBV5-1 to TRBJ1-2, with 11 positions matching TRBD1. Trimming removed 0 bases from V and 10 bases from J; junction bases left unmatched: 5. Germline CDR1 SGHRS, CDR2 YFSETQ. The CDR3 is 14 amino acids. The CDR3 coding sequence is TGCGCCAGCAGCTTGGAACCGGGACAGGGGGTCTACACCTTC. Its protein is CASSLEPGQGVYTF.